This TCR beta chain was sequenced in a study of T-cell reconstitution after alpha-beta-depleted transplantation in children. Preparation of the TCRbeta library used unique molecular identifiers. TCRdb itself ran the PCR reads through MiXCR, one entry per CDR3 protein. Here the sample spans about 610,000 distinct CDR3 sequences, 20% to 30% being singletons. This clonotype was counted between two and nine times. What it recognizes is unknown. CDR1 and CDR2 (germline): SGHRS, YFSETQ. Losses at the gene ends were 5 bases for V and 14 bases for J; bases not matched to a gene: 7. The CDR3 spans 11 residues. Study results and caveats: Newly produced T cells mostly provided counts and TCRbeta diversity after one year, as hyperexpanded clones declined. About two months after transplant, alpha-beta T cells reportedly came from several hundred expanded graft clones. The origin of high day-60 TCRbeta diversity in some patients lay in surviving recipient T cells and thymic progenitors.

This clonotype was obtained from a boy less than two years old with Wiskott-Aldrich syndrome, due to receive a stem cell transplant. The rearrangement joins TRBV5-1 to TRBJ2-4; 7 positions agree with TRBD1. Sample: PBMCs, taken before TCRalphabeta/CD19-depleted stem cell transplant. The CDR3 bases are TGCGCCAGCAGACTAGGACAGGCCGAGTACTTC. It codes for CASRLGQAEYF.